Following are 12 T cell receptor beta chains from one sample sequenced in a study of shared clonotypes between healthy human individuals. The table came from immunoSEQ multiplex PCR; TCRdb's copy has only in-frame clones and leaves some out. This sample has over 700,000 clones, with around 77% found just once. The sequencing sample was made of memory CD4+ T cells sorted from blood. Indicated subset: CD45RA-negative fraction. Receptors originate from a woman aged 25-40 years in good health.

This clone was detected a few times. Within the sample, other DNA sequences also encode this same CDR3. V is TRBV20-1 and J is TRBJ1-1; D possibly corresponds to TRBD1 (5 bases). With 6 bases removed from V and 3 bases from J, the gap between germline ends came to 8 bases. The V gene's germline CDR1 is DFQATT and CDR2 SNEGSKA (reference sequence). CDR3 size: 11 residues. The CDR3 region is CSARGDTEAFF. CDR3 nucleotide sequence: TGCAGTGCCCGGGGGGACACTGAAGCTTTCTTT.

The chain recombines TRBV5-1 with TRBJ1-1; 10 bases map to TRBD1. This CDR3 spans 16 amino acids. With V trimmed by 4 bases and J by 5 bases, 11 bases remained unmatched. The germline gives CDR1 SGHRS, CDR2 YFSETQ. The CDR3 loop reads CASSPRQGAFGTEAFF. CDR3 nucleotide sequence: TGCGCCAGCAGCCCCCGACAGGGGGCCTTCGGTACTGAAGCTTTCTTT.

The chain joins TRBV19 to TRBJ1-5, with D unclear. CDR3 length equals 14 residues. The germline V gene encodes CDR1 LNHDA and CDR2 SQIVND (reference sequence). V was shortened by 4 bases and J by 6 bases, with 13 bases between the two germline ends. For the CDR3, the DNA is TGTGCCAGTAGTAGCGCAGCACGGGGTCAGCCCCAGCATTTT. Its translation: CASSSAARGQPQHF.

The CDR3, as DNA: TGTGCCAGCAGCTTCATCCTGGGGGACGAGCAGTACTTC. Residues: CASSFILGDEQYF. The rearrangement joins TRBV5-4 to TRBJ2-7, with D tentatively TRBD1 or TRBD2 (5 bases each). The CDR3 spans 13 residues. CDR1 is SGHNT, CDR2 YYREEE, per germline (reference sequence). V was pared by 2 bases and J by 5 bases, with 11 bases between. Variable domain in full (rest from reference TRBV5-4 and TRBJ2-7): ETGVTQSPTHLIKTRGQQVTLRCSSQSGHNTVSWYQQALGQGPQFIFQYYREEENGRGNFPPRFSGLQFPNYSSELNVNALELDDSALYLCASSFILGDEQYFGPGTRLTVT.

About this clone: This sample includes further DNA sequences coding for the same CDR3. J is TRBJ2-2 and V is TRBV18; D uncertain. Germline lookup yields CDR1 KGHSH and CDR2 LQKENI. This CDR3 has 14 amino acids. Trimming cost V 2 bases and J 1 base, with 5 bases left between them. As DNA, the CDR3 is TGTGCCAGCTCACCAGGGCAGAACACCGGGGAGCTGTTTTTT. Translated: CASSPGQNTGELFF.

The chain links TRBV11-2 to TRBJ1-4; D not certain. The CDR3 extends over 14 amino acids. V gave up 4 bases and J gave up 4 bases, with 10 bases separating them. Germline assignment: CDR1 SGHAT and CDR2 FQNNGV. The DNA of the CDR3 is TGTGCCAGCAGCTCAAAACAGATTAATGAAAAACTGTTTTTT. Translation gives CASSSKQINEKLFF.

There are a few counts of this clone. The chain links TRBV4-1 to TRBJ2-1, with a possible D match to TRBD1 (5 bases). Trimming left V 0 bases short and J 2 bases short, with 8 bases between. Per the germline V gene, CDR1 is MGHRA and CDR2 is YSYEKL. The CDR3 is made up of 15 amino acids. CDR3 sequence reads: CASSQDGATYNEQFF. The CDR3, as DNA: TGCGCCAGCAGCCAAGATGGGGCCACCTACAATGAGCAGTTCTTC.

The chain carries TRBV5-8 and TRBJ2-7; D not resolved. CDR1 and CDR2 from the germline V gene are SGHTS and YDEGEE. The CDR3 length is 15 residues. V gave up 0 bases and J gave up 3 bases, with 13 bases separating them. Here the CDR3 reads CASSLVGASGYEQYF. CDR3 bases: TGTGCCAGCAGCTTGGTGGGTGCGAGTGGCTACGAGCAGTACTTC.

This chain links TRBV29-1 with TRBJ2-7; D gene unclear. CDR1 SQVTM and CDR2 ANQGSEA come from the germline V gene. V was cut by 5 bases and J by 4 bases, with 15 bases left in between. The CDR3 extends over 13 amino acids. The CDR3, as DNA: TGCAGCGTTTATGGGCTAGATAAGTACGAGCAGTACTTC. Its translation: CSVYGLDKYEQYF.

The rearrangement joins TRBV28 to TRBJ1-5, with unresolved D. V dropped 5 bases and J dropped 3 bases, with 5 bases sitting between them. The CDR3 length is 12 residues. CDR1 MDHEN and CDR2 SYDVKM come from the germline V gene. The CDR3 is CASSIDNQPQHF. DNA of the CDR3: TGTGCCAGCAGTATTGACAATCAGCCCCAGCATTTT.

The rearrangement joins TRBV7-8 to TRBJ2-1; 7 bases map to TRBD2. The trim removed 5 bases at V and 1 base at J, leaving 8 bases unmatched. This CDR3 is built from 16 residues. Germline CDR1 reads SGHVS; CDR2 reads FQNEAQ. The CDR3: CASSPERGGSYNEQFF. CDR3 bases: TGTGCCAGCAGCCCCGAGAGGGGAGGGTCCTACAATGAGCAGTTCTTC.

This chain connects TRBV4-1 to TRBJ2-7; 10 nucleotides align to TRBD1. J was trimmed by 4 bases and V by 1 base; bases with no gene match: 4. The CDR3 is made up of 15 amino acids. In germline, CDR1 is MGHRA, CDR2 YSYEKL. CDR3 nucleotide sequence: TGCGCCAGCAGCCAAGGGACAGGGGGAGTTTACGAGCAGTACTTC. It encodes CASSQGTGGVYEQYF.